This paragraph reports one T cell receptor beta chain. In its sample, this clonotype was seen a few times. What antigen it recognizes has not been identified. Base-call qualities are not available, and no considerably larger clone is one nucleotide away. This sample was taken from a study of blood T cells in healthy people across ages (dated by TCRdb to between 2014 and 2016). Turning to the overall study: In model experiments, template switching captured about one uniquely barcoded TCR beta cDNA molecule for every two T cells. Using deep sequencing normalized with unique cDNA molecular identifiers, the study measured how TCR beta repertoire diversity changes with age. The donors were divided into four age groups: young (average around 15 years), middle-aged (roughly 40), aged (under 70) and long-lived (about 79). To avoid experimental bias, donors of different ages were randomly spread across the sequencing lanes. Using the same blood draw, the study looked at two additional independent replicas of 1 million unique cDNA reads for two donors, one aged 18 to 30 and the other aged 80 or older. Broad study findings and their caveats: Because profiling used bulk unsorted PBMCs, naive and antigen-experienced compartments could not be compared conclusively. The long-lived group showed more naive CD4+ T cells, fewer expanded clones and increased TCR diversity than the aged group, suggesting age selection. Because donor CMV infection status was unknown, age-related changes in expanded clonotypes were potentially confounded. As age increased, observed TCR beta diversity per million T cells dropped in a roughly linear way, and a significant reduction was already evident by age approximately 40. Total diversity estimates from one million sequenced T cells were considered lower bounds and underestimates. A strong correlation was found between observed TCR beta diversity and the percentage of naive T cells measured by flow cytometry.

Receptors were amplified or captured by 5' RACE. The reads were generated on an Illumina HiSeq 2500. A second PCR of about 7 to 12 cycles was run with a J-beta primer mix and a sample-barcoded 5' primer. A unique molecular identifier was introduced onto each TCR beta cDNA molecule by a template-switch 5' adaptor carrying 12 random nucleotides. Each sample yielded at least 2.5 million CDR3-containing paired-end reads. The Mint cDNA synthesis kit, primed by a TRBC-specific oligonucleotide, was used to synthesize first-strand cDNA from all RNA. Following uracil-DNA glycosylase treatment, a first 18-cycle PCR with universal primers M1SS and BC2_uni_R was performed on all cDNA. The authors processed their data as follows. For normalization, 1 million high-quality reads, each with a distinct molecular identifier, were randomly selected from each sample. Instead of being binned into consensus sequences, reads with shared molecular identifiers were discarded. MiTCR, set to a Q25 quality threshold and the strictest error-elimination algorithm, was used for CDR3 identification, clonotype clustering and error correction. A nonparametric unseen species model with Euler transformation was used to estimate a lower bound on total TCR beta diversity. The public reads were run again by TCRdb, first through fastp at Q25 and then through MiXCR, and only productive beta chains were kept. Entries are consolidated by CDR3 protein sequence, retaining the most common genes and DNA. For this entry, the V and J calls and clone size follow TCRdb and not the study's own pipeline. The table for this sample lists 1.5 million to 2 million distinct CDR3 sequences; approximately 30% of them were counted only once. The ten largest clones represent less than 9.5% of the sample.

The 39 donors, aged about 6 to 95 years, were systemically healthy Caucasian individuals from Russia. Each donor gave about 9.7 milliliters of peripheral blood, drawn into EDTA-treated Vacutainer tubes. Ficoll-Paque density-gradient centrifugation was used to isolate PBMCs, with at least 7 million obtained per sample. Trizol reagent was used to extract total RNA from the PBMCs, yielding at least 5 micrograms per sample. Naive CD45RAhigh/CD27high T cell percentages were measured by flow cytometry on a PBMC aliquot from every donor. CDR1 and CDR2 are drawn from the germline V gene: ENHRY, SYGVKD. The V and J ends are trimmed by 4 bases and 0 bases, leaving 13 bases between them. Including the terminal cysteine and phenylalanine, the CDR3 comprises 15 residues. Kept here is only the CDR3 DNA, which spans 45 bases and is read in frame from base 1.

The chain links TRBV10-3 with TRBJ2-7; TRBD2 could be the D gene, as 6 bases match. This sequence was found in a woman aged 25 to 39 in good health. Sequenced: blood. DNA sequence: TGTGCCATCAGTGGAGCGGGCGGAAGCTCCTACGAGCAGTACTTC. Its amino acids are CAISGAGGSSYEQYF.